This TCR beta chain was found in a study of T cells in Graves' hyperthyroidism and ophthalmopathy. TCR beta CDR3 region amplification was performed from RNA transcripts. A first-round RT-PCR of the TCR CDR3 used the HTBI primer set. TCRdb itself ran the multiplex PCR reads through MiXCR, one entry per CDR3 protein. The data hold about 360,000 distinct CDR3 sequences, with under 15% observed a single time. Ten or more counts support this clonotype. CDR1 and CDR2 (germline): DFQATT, SNEGSKA (reference sequence). The V gene lost 2 bases and the J gene lost 8 bases, with 16 bases spanning the gap. This CDR3 has 14 amino acids. These patients, aged 18 to 65, had recently diagnosed hyperthyroidism lasting under 2 months.

This chain links TRBV20-1 with TRBJ2-1, with a weak D call TRBD2 (6 bases). The sample comprised blood. This receptor was taken from a woman aged 18 to 35 with Graves' hyperthyroidism. CDR3 in DNA: TGCAGTGCTAGATGGTCTAGCTCGGGGGATGAGCAGTTCTTC. Translating it yields CSARWSSSGDEQFF.